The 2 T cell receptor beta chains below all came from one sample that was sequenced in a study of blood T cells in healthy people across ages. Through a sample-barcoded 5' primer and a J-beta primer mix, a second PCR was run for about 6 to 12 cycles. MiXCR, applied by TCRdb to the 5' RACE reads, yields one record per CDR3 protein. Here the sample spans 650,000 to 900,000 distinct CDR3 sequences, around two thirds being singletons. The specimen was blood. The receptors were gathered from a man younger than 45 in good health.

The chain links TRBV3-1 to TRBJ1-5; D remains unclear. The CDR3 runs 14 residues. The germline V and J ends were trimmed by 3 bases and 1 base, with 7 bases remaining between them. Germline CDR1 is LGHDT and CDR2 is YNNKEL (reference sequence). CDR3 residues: CASSHDRSNQPQHF. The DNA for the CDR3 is TGTGCCAGCAGCCACGATCGCAGCAATCAGCCCCAGCATTTT.

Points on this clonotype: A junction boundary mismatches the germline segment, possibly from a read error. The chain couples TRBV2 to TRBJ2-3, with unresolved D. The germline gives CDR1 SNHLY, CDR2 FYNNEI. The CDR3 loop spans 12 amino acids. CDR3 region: CAGSPEADTQYF. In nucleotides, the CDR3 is TGTGCCGGCAGCCCCGAGGCAGATACGCAGTATTTT.